This T cell receptor beta chain came from a study of identical twins' blood T cells. Trimming took 7 bases from V and 1 from J, leaving 10 bases between them. This CDR3 region has 13 residues. Germline assignment: CDR1 MNHEY and CDR2 SMNVEV (reference sequence). TCR cDNA libraries came from RNA via a modified published protocol. TCRdb ran MiXCR on the 5' RACE reads and lists one entry per CDR3 protein. Among hundreds of thousands of distinct CDR3 sequences, 28% were seen once, and the ten largest hold 5.5% to 7%. Donors were six healthy women in three monozygous twin pairs. This clonotype was seen a handful of times.

The gene calls are TRBV27 and TRBJ1-1, with TRBD1 as a possible D gene (6 bases). The sample taken for sequencing was PBMCs. The TCR sequence derives from a woman between 18 and 50 years old in good health. The CDR3 DNA reads as TGTGCCAGCATGAACAGGGCGAACACTGAAGCTTTCTTT. It yields the protein CASMNRANTEAFF.